The rows below give T cell receptor beta chains drawn from one sample of a study of low-dose radiotherapy and immunotherapy resistance in tumors. TCRdb processed the reads anew with MiXCR; each CDR3 protein has one entry. The sample lists 70,000 to 90,000 distinct CDR3 sequences, around 17% occurring once. The sequencing here drew on PBMCs, taken before treatment. The receptor source for this set is a male donor with prostate cancer. Both conserved end residues are part of each CDR3. Clone size is shown for a subset of rows, as once, few, many or a class of expanded clone.

v_gene: TRBV4-2; j_gene: TRBJ2-1; abundance: many; CDR3aa: CASSHPGQAPNEQFF
v_gene: TRBV10-2; j_gene: TRBJ1-5; abundance: many; CDR3aa: CASSEWEPHQPQHF
v_gene: TRBV7-2; j_gene: TRBJ2-5; abundance: many; CDR3aa: CASSLDGRALYF
v_gene: TRBV5-1; j_gene: TRBJ1-1; abundance: NA; CDR3aa: CASSLESVNTEAFF
v_gene: TRBV7-2; j_gene: TRBJ1-6; abundance: many; CDR3aa: CASSHPAADNSPLHF
v_gene: TRBV23-1; j_gene: TRBJ2-7; abundance: NA; CDR3aa: CASSRKYEQYF
v_gene: TRBV2; j_gene: TRBJ2-5; abundance: many; CDR3aa: CASSFGPEETQYF
v_gene: TRBV11-2; j_gene: TRBJ2-5; abundance: many; CDR3aa: CASSLDAGVIWETQYF
v_gene: TRBV3-1; j_gene: TRBJ2-5; abundance: many; CDR3aa: CASSQGSSPAVETQYF
v_gene: TRBV9; j_gene: TRBJ1-1; abundance: NA; CDR3aa: CASSPRQALNTEAFF
v_gene: TRBV3-1; j_gene: TRBJ1-2; abundance: many; CDR3aa: CASSQKTGGYGYTF
v_gene: TRBV12-3/TRBV12-4; j_gene: TRBJ1-2; abundance: many; CDR3aa: CASSPHQGDGYTF
v_gene: TRBV27; j_gene: TRBJ2-5; abundance: many; CDR3aa: CASSRGQGSETQYF
v_gene: TRBV7-9; j_gene: TRBJ2-1; abundance: many; CDR3aa: CASSRAVSYNEQFF
v_gene: TRBV27; j_gene: TRBJ2-7; abundance: many; CDR3aa: CASSLFEEDEQYF
v_gene: TRBV2; j_gene: TRBJ2-3; abundance: many; CDR3aa: CASKVESTDTQYF
v_gene: TRBV29-1; j_gene: TRBJ2-7; abundance: many; CDR3aa: CSVEFSRTGLEQYF
v_gene: TRBV6-2/TRBV6-3; j_gene: TRBJ2-7; abundance: many; CDR3aa: CASRGTGGHEQYF
v_gene: TRBV19; j_gene: TRBJ2-1; abundance: many; CDR3aa: CASSTQIADEQFF
v_gene: TRBV29-1; j_gene: TRBJ2-7; abundance: few; CDR3aa: CSVLDSYEQYF
v_gene: TRBV6-8; j_gene: TRBJ2-7; abundance: once; CDR3aa: CASSRRQGFGEQYF
v_gene: TRBV23-1; j_gene: TRBJ1-4; abundance: many; CDR3aa: CASSQPPRDEKLFF
v_gene: TRBV20-1; j_gene: TRBJ2-5; abundance: many; CDR3aa: CSARGNREETQYF
v_gene: TRBV3-1; j_gene: TRBJ2-1; abundance: many; CDR3aa: CASSHLGKRDNEQFF
v_gene: TRBV11-2; j_gene: TRBJ2-7; abundance: many; CDR3aa: CASRLGGPGRGGSYEQYF
v_gene: TRBV12-3/TRBV12-4; j_gene: TRBJ2-1; abundance: many; CDR3aa: CASSRTVELQFF
v_gene: TRBV20-1; j_gene: TRBJ1-6; abundance: many; CDR3aa: CSARIPGRSSYNSPLHF
v_gene: TRBV7-3; j_gene: TRBJ1-1; abundance: many; CDR3aa: CASSPNPRNRGNTEAFF
v_gene: TRBV7-9; j_gene: TRBJ2-2; abundance: many; CDR3aa: CASRPTGTGRTGELFF
v_gene: TRBV6-5; j_gene: TRBJ2-3; abundance: many; CDR3aa: CASSRRSADTQYF
v_gene: TRBV20-1; j_gene: TRBJ1-2; abundance: many; CDR3aa: CSVPGRGYGYTF
v_gene: TRBV12-3/TRBV12-4; j_gene: TRBJ1-6; abundance: many; CDR3aa: CASSLGGVSSPLHF
v_gene: TRBV27; j_gene: TRBJ2-7; abundance: many; CDR3aa: CASSPSTWQFTSEQYF
v_gene: TRBV29-1; j_gene: TRBJ2-5; abundance: many; CDR3aa: CSVETSGYGTQYF
v_gene: TRBV5-1; j_gene: TRBJ1-6; abundance: few; CDR3aa: CASSSLTDSPLHF
v_gene: TRBV29-1; j_gene: TRBJ2-7; abundance: many; CDR3aa: CSVGVQGGSYEQYF
v_gene: TRBV13; j_gene: TRBJ1-1; abundance: many; CDR3aa: CASSLAVNTEAFF
v_gene: TRBV7-9; j_gene: TRBJ2-3; abundance: many; CDR3aa: CASSPGLAGGADTQYF
v_gene: TRBV6-6; j_gene: TRBJ1-2; abundance: many; CDR3aa: CASRDTGSGRYGYTF
v_gene: TRBV19; j_gene: TRBJ2-6; abundance: few; CDR3aa: CASSIVGRAGANVLTF
v_gene: TRBV5-1; j_gene: TRBJ2-3; abundance: many; CDR3aa: CASSLRPADTQYF
v_gene: TRBV6-1; j_gene: TRBJ2-3; abundance: many; CDR3aa: CASSRQGATSTDTQYF
v_gene: TRBV11-3; j_gene: TRBJ2-5; abundance: many; CDR3aa: CASSLGTGAQETQYF
v_gene: TRBV9; j_gene: TRBJ2-3; abundance: many; CDR3aa: CASSVGGGQADTQYF
v_gene: TRBV19; j_gene: TRBJ2-7; abundance: many; CDR3aa: CASSEGRDTTYEQYF
v_gene: TRBV9; j_gene: TRBJ2-2; abundance: many; CDR3aa: CASSAGLRPNTGELFF
v_gene: TRBV5-1; j_gene: TRBJ2-1; abundance: many; CDR3aa: CASSPGAEPGIYNEQFF
v_gene: TRBV5-1; j_gene: TRBJ2-7; abundance: many; CDR3aa: CASSLQGDEQYF
v_gene: TRBV14; j_gene: TRBJ1-1; abundance: NA; CDR3aa: CASSQARQGGAFF
v_gene: TRBV6-8; j_gene: TRBJ2-7; abundance: many; CDR3aa: CASSRDRSSYEQYF
v_gene: TRBV11-2; j_gene: TRBJ2-7; abundance: NA; CDR3aa: CASSYGTIAYEQYF
v_gene: TRBV20-1; j_gene: TRBJ2-7; abundance: many; CDR3aa: CSAKTGGTYEQYF
v_gene: TRBV5-4; j_gene: TRBJ2-1; abundance: NA; CDR3aa: CASSLDGQGLDEQFF
v_gene: TRBV6-5; j_gene: TRBJ2-5; abundance: many; CDR3aa: CASSSVGQGAETQYF
v_gene: TRBV2; j_gene: TRBJ2-7; abundance: NA; CDR3aa: CASRIATYEQYF
v_gene: TRBV20-1; j_gene: TRBJ2-3; abundance: NA; CDR3aa: CSARERRTSDLTDTQYF
v_gene: TRBV29-1; j_gene: TRBJ2-5; abundance: many; CDR3aa: CSSRRGEETQYF